These T cell receptor beta chains were read from a single sample in a study of T cell changes during pregnancy in multiple sclerosis. This table comes from immunoSEQ multiplex PCR, and its TCRdb copy is limited to in-frame clones, with some not included. In the table there are around 59,000 clones, 90% to 95% of which are singletons. The sample was CD8+ T cells from peripheral blood mononuclear cells, taken in the second trimester of pregnancy. Receptors originate from a female donor with multiple sclerosis, enrolled in a pregnancy study. CDR3s include the opening cysteine and the closing phenylalanine or tryptophan.

v_gene: TRBV9
len: 17
CDR3aa: CASSEGPTGGFNQPQHF

v_gene: TRBV27
len: 15
CDR3aa: CASSLNLGLQETQYF

v_gene: TRBV30
len: 14
CDR3aa: CAWSSPGTKETQYF

v_gene: TRBV13
len: 14
CDR3aa: CASSLGTPASEQYF

v_gene: TRBV7-8
len: 16
CDR3aa: CASSLVTSSYNSPLHF

v_gene: TRBV13
len: 13
CDR3aa: CASSFQSGNTIYF

v_gene: TRBV7-6
len: 15
CDR3aa: CASSLGGGESDTQYF

v_gene: TRBV30
len: 14
CDR3aa: CAWSMGQGAYEQYF

v_gene: TRBV9
len: 11
CDR3aa: CASSAGNEQFF

v_gene: TRBV10-3
len: 15
CDR3aa: CAIIGRTGGFDGYTF

v_gene: TRBV7-2
len: 15
CDR3aa: CASSSGDRGPGGYTF

v_gene: TRBV5-5
len: 15
CDR3aa: CASSLVRDRAYEQYF

v_gene: TRBV4-1
len: 15
CDR3aa: CASSQVWGDNQPQHF

v_gene: TRBV9
len: 14
CDR3aa: CASSPEGLSYEQYF

v_gene: TRBV4-2
len: 18
CDR3aa: CASSQPSEGGRTKNIQYF

v_gene: TRBV7-6
len: 17
CDR3aa: CASSTETGGTWADTQYF